This T cell receptor beta chain was sequenced in a study of Tregs in tolerant kidney transplant recipients. Study-wide results and caveats: Changing PCR primers prevented nucleotide comparison between some patients' samples. Biological reproducibility was not directly addressed in this study.

Assay used: immunoSEQ multiplex PCR; TCRdb lists only in-frame clones, some missing. The sample shows fewer than 80,000 clones, around 98% of them seen only once. Thawed PBMCs were FACS-sorted into unstimulated CD4+CD25+CD127- regulatory T cells, CD4+CD25- non-regulatory cells, CD4 and CD8 cells. To note about this clone: The target antigen is unknown.

This clonotype was sampled from a human donor who received a combined kidney and bone marrow transplant. Material: CD4+ T cells from blood, obtained before the transplant.

The CDR3 region is CASSLVLSGLGYEQYF. The CDR3 DNA follows: TGTGCCAGCAGCTTAGTATTATCCGGACTAGGCTACGAGCAGTACTTC. The chain employs TRBV7-2 and TRBJ2-7; 7 nucleotides agree with TRBD2. Germline assignment: CDR1 SGHTA and CDR2 FQGNSA. Unmatched junction bases numbered 9, after V lost 1 base and J lost 3 bases. This CDR3 has 16 residues. The full variable domain, its missing parts supplied by reference TRBV7-2 and TRBJ2-7, is GAGVSQSPSNKVTEKGKDVELRCDPISGHTALYWYRQSLGQGLEFLIYFQGNSAPDKSGLPSDRFSAERTGGSVSTLTIQRTQQEDSAVYLCASSLVLSGLGYEQYFGPGTRLTVT.